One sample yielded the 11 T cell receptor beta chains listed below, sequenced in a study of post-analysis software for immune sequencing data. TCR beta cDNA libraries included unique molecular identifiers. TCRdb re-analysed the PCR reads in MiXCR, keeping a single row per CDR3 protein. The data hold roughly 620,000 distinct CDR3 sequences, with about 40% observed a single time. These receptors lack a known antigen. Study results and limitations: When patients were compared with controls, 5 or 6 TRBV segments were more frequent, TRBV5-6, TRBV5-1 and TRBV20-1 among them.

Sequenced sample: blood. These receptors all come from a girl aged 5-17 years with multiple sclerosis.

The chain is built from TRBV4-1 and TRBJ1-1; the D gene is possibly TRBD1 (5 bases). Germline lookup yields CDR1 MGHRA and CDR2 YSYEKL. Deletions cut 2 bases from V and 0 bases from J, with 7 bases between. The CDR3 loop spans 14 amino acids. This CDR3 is CASSQRGLNTEAFF. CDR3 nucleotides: TGCGCCAGCAGCCAAAGGGGACTGAACACTGAAGCTTTCTTT.

The CDR3 bases are TGCGCCAGCAGCATTAGCGGGGAGGTCACAGATACGCAGTATTTT. As protein: CASSISGEVTDTQYF. J is TRBJ2-3 and V is TRBV5-1; TRBD2 matches 8 bases. Looked up from germline, CDR1 is SGHRS and CDR2 is YFSETQ. The V and J ends lost 4 bases and 2 bases, in that order; junction bases with no gene match: 6. The CDR3 totals 15 residues.

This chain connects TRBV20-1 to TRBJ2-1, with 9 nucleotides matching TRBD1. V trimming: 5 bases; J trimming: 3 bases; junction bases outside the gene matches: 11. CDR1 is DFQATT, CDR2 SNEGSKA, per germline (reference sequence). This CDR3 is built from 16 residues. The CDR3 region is CSALAGGQGYYNEQFF. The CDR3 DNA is TGCAGTGCTCTCGCAGGGGGACAGGGATACTACAATGAGCAGTTCTTC.

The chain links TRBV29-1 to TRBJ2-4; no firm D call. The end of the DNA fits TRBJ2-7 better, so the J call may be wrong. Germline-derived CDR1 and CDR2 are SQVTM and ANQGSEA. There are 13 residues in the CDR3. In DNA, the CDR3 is TGCAGCGTTGAAGGCAATCGAAGGGCCGAGCAGTACTTC. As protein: CSVEGNRRAEQYF.

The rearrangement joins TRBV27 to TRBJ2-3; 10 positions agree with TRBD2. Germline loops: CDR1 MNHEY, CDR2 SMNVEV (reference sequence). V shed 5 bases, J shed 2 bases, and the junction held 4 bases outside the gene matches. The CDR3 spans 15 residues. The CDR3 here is CASSRLAGLTDTQYF. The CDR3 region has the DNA TGTGCCAGCAGTCGACTAGCGGGCCTCACAGATACGCAGTATTTT.

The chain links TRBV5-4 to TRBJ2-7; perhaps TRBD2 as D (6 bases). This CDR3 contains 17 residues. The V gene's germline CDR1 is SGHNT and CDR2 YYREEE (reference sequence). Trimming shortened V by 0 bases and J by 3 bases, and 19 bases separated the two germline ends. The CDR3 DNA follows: TGTGCCAGCAGCTTGGCCTGGGTAGCGGAACGCAGCTACGAGCAGTACTTC. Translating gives CASSLAWVAERSYEQYF. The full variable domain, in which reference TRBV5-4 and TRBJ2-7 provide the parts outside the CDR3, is ETGVTQSPTHLIKTRGQQVTLRCSSQSGHNTVSWYQQALGQGPQFIFQYYREEENGRGNFPPRFSGLQFPNYSSELNVNALELDDSALYLCASSLAWVAERSYEQYFGPGTRLTVT.

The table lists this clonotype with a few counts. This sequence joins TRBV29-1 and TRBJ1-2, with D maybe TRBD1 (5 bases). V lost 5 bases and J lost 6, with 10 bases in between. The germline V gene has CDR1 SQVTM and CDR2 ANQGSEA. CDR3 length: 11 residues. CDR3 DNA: TGCAGCGTTTGGGGGAGAAATGGCTACACCTTC. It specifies CSVWGRNGYTF. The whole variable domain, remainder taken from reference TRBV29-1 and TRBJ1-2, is SAVISQKPSRDICQRGTSLTIQCQVDSQVTMMFWYRQQPGQSLTLIATANQGSEATYESGFVIDKFPISRPNLTFSTLTVSNMSPEDSSIYLCSVWGRNGYTFGSGTRLTVV.

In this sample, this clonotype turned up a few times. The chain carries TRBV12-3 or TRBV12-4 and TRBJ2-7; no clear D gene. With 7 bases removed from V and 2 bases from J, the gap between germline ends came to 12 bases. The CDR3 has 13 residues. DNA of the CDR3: TGTGCCAGCACCATAGGGATCACCTACGAGCAGTACTTC. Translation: CASTIGITYEQYF.

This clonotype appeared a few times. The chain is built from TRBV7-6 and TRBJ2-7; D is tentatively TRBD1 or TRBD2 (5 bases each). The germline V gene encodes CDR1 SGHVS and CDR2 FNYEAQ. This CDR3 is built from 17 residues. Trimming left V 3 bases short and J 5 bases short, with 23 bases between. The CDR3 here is CASSFTWTPQGSDEQYF. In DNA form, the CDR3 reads TGTGCCAGCAGCTTTACGTGGACTCCCCAGGGTTCGGACGAGCAGTACTTC.

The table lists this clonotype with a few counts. The CDR3 DNA follows: TGTGCCAGCAGCACGAGTGGCCTAGTTAGCACAGATACGCAGTATTTT. As protein: CASSTSGLVSTDTQYF. The chain carries TRBV2 and TRBJ2-3; no definite D call. The CDR3 loop spans 16 amino acids. Germline values: CDR1 SNHLY, CDR2 FYNNEI. V lost 6 bases to trimming and J lost 0 bases, with 16 bases between them.

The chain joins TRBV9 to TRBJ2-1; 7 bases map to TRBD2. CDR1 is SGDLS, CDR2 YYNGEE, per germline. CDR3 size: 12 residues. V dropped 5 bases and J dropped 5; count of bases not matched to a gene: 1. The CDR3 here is CASRGGDNEQFF. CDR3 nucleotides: TGTGCCAGCAGGGGGGGGGACAATGAGCAGTTCTTC.